The entry below describes one T cell receptor beta chain. These data are taken from a study of blood T cell repertoires in COVID-19. Study summary: The origin of the acute and convalescent COVID-19 samples was the United States, Italy and Spain.

CDR1 and CDR2 from the germline V gene are SGHTA and FQGTGA. Trimming left V 0 bases short and J 6 bases short, with 14 bases between. The CDR3 length is 16 residues. In the authors' workflow: By means of reference gene primer amplification, nucleated cell counts were estimated. Profiled with immunoSEQ multiplex PCR; TCRdb holds only in-frame clones, not every one. V, J and clone size were drawn from that table, and D and trimming were deduced from the DNA. Here the sample spans approximately 200,000 clones, roughly four fifths being singletons. The sequence came from a man aged 35-49 years who had recovered from COVID-19. Specimen: PBMCs or T cells enriched from blood (not recorded which). This chain links TRBV7-3 with TRBJ2-2; D gene ambiguous. Written as DNA, the CDR3 is TGTGCCAGCAGCTTAACGTCAAGCCCCGGTCCCGGGGAGCTGTTTTTT. This sequence encodes CASSLTSSPGPGELFF.